This T cell receptor (beta chain) comes out of a study of blood T cell repertoires in COVID-19. The wider study: Sources were T cells, B-cell-depleted T cells, or PBMCs; the material itself was cDNA or gDNA.

Assay used: immunoSEQ multiplex PCR; TCRdb lists only in-frame clones, some missing. The profile shows approximately 260,000 clones, over 75% of them singletons. The germline V gene encodes CDR1 MNHNS and CDR2 SASEGT. Trimming cost V 0 bases and J 3 bases; bases outside gene matches: 3. This CDR3 has 15 residues. The sequenced sample was peripheral blood. J is TRBJ2-7 and V is TRBV6-1, with 9 bases fitting TRBD2. The source is a woman aged 70-85 years with COVID-19, enrolled during active disease. The CDR3 DNA sequence: TGTGCCAGCAGTGAAGCGCTAGCGGGATACTACGAGCAGTACTTC. Translated, it gives CASSEALAGYYEQYF.